This is a list of T cell receptor beta chains from one sample in a study of blood T cell repertoires in COVID-19. Using immunoSEQ multiplex PCR, the repertoire was profiled, and TCRdb retains in-frame clones only, with some absent. The table records about 170,000 clones, 86% of them present only once. Sequences were obtained from peripheral blood. These receptors were obtained from a woman aged 80 or over in a cohort sampled during active or convalescent COVID-19. Both conserved end residues are trimmed from each CDR3.

j_call,v_call,cdr3_aa
TRBJ2-2,TRBV5-1,ASRIQSETSGELF
TRBJ1-2,TRBV19,ASRETGTNYGYT
TRBJ2-3,TRBV6-5,ATGVTSGTDTQY
TRBJ1-6,TRBV9,ASSELGQGNSPLH
TRBJ2-2,TRBV7-2,ASSLSGGTGELF
TRBJ1-4,TRBV6-5,ASRLDSLNEKLF
TRBJ2-7,TRBV2,ASSAGLAGDEQY
TRBJ2-3,TRBV10-3,AISHAGGPTDTQY
TRBJ2-1,TRBV5-1,ASSRGQEAENEQF
TRBJ2-7,TRBV27,ASSPQGVGEQY
TRBJ1-1,TRBV7-9,ASSSRRGMNTEAF
TRBJ1-2,TRBV7-2,ASSHRDRGTKYNYGYT
TRBJ1-1,TRBV10-3,AISESGGAGTEAF
TRBJ2-7,TRBV11-3,ASSFGYRGITYEQY
TRBJ2-1,TRBV6-6,ASSPGTSGRMYNEQF
TRBJ2-2,TRBV10-1,ASSEAPSNAGELF
TRBJ2-5,TRBV7-6,ASSPGTSGNQETQY
TRBJ2-2,TRBV10-3,AISDYKNTGELF
TRBJ1-5,TRBV24-1,ATSDPAGGGANQPQH
TRBJ1-1,TRBV7-2,ASSQYVDKEAF
TRBJ2-3,TRBV30,AWSASSGDTQY
TRBJ2-5,TRBV5-1,ASSFDSLQGAGETQY
TRBJ2-2,TRBV29-1,SATGTTNTGELF